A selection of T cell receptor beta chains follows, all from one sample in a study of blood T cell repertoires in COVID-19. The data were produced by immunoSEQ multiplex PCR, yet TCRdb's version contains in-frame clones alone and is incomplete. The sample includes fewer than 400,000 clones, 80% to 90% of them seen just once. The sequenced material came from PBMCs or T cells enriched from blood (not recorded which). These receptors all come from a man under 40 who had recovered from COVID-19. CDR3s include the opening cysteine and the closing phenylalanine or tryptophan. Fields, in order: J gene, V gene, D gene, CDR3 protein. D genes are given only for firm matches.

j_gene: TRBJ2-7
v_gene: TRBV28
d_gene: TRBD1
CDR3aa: CASSGRQGSGYEQYF

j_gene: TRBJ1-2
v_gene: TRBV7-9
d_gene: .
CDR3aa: CASSPKGGGGYTF

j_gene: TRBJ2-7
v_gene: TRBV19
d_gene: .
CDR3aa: CASSIGGVTYEQYF

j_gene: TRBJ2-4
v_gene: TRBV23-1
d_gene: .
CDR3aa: CASSQCRETKNIQYF

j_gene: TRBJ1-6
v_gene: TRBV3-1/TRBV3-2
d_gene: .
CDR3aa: CASSQEARGSYNSPLHF

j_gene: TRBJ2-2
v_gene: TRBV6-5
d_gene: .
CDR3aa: CATLGVNTGELFF

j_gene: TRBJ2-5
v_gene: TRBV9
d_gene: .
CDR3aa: CASSGGEETQYF

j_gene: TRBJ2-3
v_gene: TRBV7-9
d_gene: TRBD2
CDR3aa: CASSKMLLAGATDTQYF

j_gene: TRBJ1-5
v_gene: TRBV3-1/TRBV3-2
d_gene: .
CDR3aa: CASSQGKGVATNQPQHF

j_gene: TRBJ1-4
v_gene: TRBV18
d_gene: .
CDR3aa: CASSPRGKKRMFF

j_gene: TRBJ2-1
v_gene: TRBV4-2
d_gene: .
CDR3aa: CASSPRASDYNEQFF

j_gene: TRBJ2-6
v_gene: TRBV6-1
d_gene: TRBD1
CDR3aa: CASRERGTGPSGANVLTF

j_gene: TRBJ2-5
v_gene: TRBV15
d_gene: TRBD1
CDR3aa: CATSRDTTGVGETQYF

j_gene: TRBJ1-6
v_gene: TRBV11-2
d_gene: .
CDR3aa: CASSPVGGISSPLHF

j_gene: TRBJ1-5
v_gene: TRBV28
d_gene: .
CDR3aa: CASITPQGKHQPQHF

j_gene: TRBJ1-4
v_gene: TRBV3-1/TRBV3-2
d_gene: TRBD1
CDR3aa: CASSLSLGQGDEKLFF

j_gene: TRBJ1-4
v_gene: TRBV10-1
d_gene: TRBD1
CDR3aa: CASSERTGGLEKLFF

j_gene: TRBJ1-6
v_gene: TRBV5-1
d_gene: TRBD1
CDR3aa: CASSSRSTGGNNSPLHF

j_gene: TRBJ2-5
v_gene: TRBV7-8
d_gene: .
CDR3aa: CASSRDLAWETQYF

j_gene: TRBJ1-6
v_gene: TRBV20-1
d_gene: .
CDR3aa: CSASPTSPSSYNSPLHF

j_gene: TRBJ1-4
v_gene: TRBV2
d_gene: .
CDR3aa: CASSEVVTNEKLFF

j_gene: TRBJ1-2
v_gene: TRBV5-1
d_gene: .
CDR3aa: CASSPGEVGYGYTF

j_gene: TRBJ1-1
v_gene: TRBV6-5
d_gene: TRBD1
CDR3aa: CASRPGGNTEAFF

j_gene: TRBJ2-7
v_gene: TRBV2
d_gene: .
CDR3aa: CASSEGHRMVYEQYF

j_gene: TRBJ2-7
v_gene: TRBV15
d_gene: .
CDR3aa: CATSRELGAYEQYF

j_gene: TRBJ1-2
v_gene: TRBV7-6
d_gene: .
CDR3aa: CASSTPPGHGYTF

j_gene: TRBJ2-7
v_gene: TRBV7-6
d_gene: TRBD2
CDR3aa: CASSLEYGGAYEQYF

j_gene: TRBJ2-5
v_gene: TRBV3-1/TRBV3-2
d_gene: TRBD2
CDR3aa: CASSQGRLAGSYF

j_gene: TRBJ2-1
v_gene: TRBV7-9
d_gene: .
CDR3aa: CASSRYDKEQFF

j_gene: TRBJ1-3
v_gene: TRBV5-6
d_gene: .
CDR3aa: CASSSGNTIYF

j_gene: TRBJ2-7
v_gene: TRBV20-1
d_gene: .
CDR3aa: CSASYTGHSYEQYF

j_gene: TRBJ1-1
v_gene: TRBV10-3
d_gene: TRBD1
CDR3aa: CATWTGARGTEAFF

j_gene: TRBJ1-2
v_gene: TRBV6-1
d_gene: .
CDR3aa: CASSEFVGDYGYTF

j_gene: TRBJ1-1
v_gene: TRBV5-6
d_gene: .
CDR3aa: CASSFGQLNTEAFF

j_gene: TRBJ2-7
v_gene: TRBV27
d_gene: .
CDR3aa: CASSFPQGGEQYF

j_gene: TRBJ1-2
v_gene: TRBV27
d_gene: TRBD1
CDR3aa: CASSSTGRGYTF

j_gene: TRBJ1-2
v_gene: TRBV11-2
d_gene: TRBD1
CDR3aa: CASSNYRDRFRGYTF

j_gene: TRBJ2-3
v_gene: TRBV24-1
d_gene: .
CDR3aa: CATSVGAVADTQYF

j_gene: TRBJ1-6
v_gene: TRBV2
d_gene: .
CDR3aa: CASSAQGPRSPLHF

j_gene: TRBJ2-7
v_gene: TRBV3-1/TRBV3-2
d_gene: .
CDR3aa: CASSLSDSLEQYF

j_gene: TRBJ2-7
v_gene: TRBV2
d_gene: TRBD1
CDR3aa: CASGYSRQGEQYF

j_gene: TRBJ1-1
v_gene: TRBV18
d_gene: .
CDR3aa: CASSPNLRENTEAFF

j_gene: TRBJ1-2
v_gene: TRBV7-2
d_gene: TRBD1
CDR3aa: CASSSRTGSYGYTF

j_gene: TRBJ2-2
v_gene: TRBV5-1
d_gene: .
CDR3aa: CASSLQTAVQGELFF

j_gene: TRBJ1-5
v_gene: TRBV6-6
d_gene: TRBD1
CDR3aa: CASSPPQGTSNQPQHF

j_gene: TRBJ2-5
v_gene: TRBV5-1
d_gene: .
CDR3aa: CASSPNDGQETQYF

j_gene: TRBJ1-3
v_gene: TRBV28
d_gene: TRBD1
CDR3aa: CASSLRQGAGGNTIYF

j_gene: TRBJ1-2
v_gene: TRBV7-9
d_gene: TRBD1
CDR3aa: CASSPTGDWNHGYTF

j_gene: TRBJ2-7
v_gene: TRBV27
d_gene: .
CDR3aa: CASSKDTRPYEQYF

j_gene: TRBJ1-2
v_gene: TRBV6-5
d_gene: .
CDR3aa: CASSYSWGYGYTF

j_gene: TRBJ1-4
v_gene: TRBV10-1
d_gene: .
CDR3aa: CASGDPGDSTTNEKLFF

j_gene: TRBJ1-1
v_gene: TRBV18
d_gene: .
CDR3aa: CASSSGQNTEAFF

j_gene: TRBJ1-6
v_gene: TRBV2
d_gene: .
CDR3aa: CASSDRSSYNSPLHF